Each of the 7 T cell receptor beta chains below was sequenced from the same sample in a study of T cell responses to AZD1222 COVID-19 vaccine. Using immunoSEQ multiplex PCR, the repertoire was profiled, and TCRdb retains in-frame clones only, with some absent. In the table there are some 130,000 clones, roughly 92% of which are singletons. The specimen comprised peripheral blood, sampled 28 days after the second AZD1222 dose. The source of these receptors is an adult who received the AZD1222 COVID-19 vaccine.

In its sample, this clone was seen once. V usage is TRBV19 and J usage is TRBJ1-1; no firm D call. Trimming shortened V by 3 bases and J by 4 bases, and 3 bases separated the two germline ends. The CDR3 contains 11 residues. Germline V CDR1 and CDR2: LNHDA, SQIVND (reference sequence). The CDR3 sequence is CASSILTEAFF. The DNA for the CDR3 is TGTGCCAGTAGTATTCTCACTGAAGCTTTCTTT.

This clone is a singleton in its sample. This chain links TRBV9 with TRBJ2-1, with TRBD1 as a possible D gene (6 bases). CDR1 and CDR2 (germline): SGDLS, YYNGEE. The V gene lost 3 bases and the J gene lost 6 bases, with 22 bases spanning the gap. The CDR3 has 17 amino acids. The CDR3 loop reads CASSASDGTPARNEQFF. As DNA, the CDR3 is TGTGCCAGCAGCGCATCTGATGGGACACCAGCTCGCAATGAGCAGTTCTTC.

The chain combines TRBV9 with TRBJ2-5; 7 positions agree with TRBD1. This CDR3 comprises 15 residues. The V and J ends lost 3 bases and 1 base, in that order; junction bases with no gene match: 6. The germline V gene has CDR1 SGDLS and CDR2 YYNGEE. The CDR3 DNA is TGTGCCAGCAGCGAGGTAGGGACAGCCCAAGAGACCCAGTACTTC. Translating gives CASSEVGTAQETQYF.

The chain couples TRBV5-6 to TRBJ2-2; TRBD2 agrees at 8 bases. This CDR3 has 16 amino acids. V shed 4 bases, J shed 3 bases, and the junction held 8 bases outside the gene matches. Per germline, CDR1 SGHDT and CDR2 YYEEEE. This chain's CDR3 is CASSPVVAGYTGELFF. CDR3 nucleotide sequence: TGTGCCAGCAGCCCCGTGGTAGCGGGATACACCGGGGAGCTGTTTTTT. The entire variable domain, with the rest obtained from reference TRBV5-6 and TRBJ2-2, is as follows: DAGVTQSPTHLIKTRGQQVTLRCSPKSGHDTVSWYQQALGQGPQFIFQYYEEEERQRGNFPDRFSGHQFPNYSSELNVNALLLGDSALYLCASSPVVAGYTGELFFGEGSRLTVL.

V gene TRBV19 combines with J gene TRBJ1-1, with 8 bases that match TRBD1. The CDR3 is made up of 13 amino acids. V gave up 7 bases and J gave up 3 bases; unmatched junction bases: 4. Per germline, CDR1 LNHDA and CDR2 SQIVND (reference sequence). The CDR3 sequence is CASTKQGDTEAFF. The CDR3 coding sequence is TGTGCCAGTACAAAACAGGGGGACACTGAAGCTTTCTTT.

The genes are TRBV14 and TRBJ2-3; 10 positions agree with TRBD2. CDR3 length equals 21 residues. Trimming took 4 bases from V and 4 from J; bases not matched to a gene: 23. Germline V gene lookup returns CDR1 SGHDN and CDR2 FVKESK. DNA for the CDR3: TGTGCCAGCAGCCGGAACCCCAGCGGGAGGGTGATTTCCCCGCGCGCAGATACGCAGTATTTT. Protein sequence: CASSRNPSGRVISPRADTQYF.

The CDR3 region is CASIKGGYTEAFF. DNA of the CDR3: TGTGCCAGCATAAAAGGGGGTTACACTGAAGCTTTCTTT. J is TRBJ1-1 and V is TRBV6-6; tentatively, D is TRBD1 (6 bases). The CDR3 spans 13 residues. V was shortened by 7 bases and J by 3 bases, with 12 bases between the two germline ends. CDR1 and CDR2 from the germline V gene are MNHNY and SVGAGI (reference sequence).